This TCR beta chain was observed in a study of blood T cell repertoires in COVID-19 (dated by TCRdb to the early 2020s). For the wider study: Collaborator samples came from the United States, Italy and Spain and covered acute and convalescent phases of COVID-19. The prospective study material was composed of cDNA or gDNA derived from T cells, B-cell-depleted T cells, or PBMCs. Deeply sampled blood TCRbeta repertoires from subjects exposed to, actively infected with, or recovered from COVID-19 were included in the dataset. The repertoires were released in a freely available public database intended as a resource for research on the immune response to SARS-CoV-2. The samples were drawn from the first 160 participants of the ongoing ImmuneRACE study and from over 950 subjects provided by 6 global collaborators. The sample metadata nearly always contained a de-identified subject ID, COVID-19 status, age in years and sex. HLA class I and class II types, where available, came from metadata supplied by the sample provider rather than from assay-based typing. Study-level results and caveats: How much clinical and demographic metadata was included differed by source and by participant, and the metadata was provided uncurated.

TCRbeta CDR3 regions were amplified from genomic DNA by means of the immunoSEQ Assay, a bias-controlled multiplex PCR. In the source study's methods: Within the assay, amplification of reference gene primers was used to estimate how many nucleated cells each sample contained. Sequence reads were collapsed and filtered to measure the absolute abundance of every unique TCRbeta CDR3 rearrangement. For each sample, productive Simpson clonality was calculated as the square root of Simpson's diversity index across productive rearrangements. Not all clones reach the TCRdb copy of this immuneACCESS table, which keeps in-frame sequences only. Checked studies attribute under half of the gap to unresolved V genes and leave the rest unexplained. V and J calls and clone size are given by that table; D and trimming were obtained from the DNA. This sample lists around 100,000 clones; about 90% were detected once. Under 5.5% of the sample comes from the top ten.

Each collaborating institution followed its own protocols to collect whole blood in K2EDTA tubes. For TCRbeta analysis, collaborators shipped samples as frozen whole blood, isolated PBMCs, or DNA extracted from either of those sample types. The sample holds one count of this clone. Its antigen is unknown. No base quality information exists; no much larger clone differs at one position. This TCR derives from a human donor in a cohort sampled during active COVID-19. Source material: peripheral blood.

The DNA is TGTGCCACCAGTGAACAAGGGACACAGCAGTACTTC. This translates into CATSEQGTQQYF. The chain employs TRBV24-1 and TRBJ2-7; the D gene is perhaps TRBD1, on 6 matching bases. The junction shows trimming of 4 bases on V and 8 bases on J, plus 11 bases between the germline ends. Including the terminal cysteine and phenylalanine, the CDR3 comprises 12 residues. The entry retains the CDR3 DNA only, 36 bases that are in frame from base 1. The germline V gene specifies KGHDR as CDR1 and SFDVKD as CDR2.